These 16 T cell receptor beta chains share one sample of origin, sequenced in a study of neurological immune-mediated disorders. TCRdb reprocessed the 5' RACE reads with MiXCR, giving one entry per CDR3 protein. Among about 76,000 distinct CDR3 sequences listed, 17% were seen once. The sequencing input was PBMCs. The origin of the receptors is a woman in her forties in good health.

V usage is TRBV6-6 and J usage is TRBJ2-2; D might be TRBD2 (6 bases). CDR3 length equals 15 residues. V lost 0 bases and J 1 base, leaving 6 bases between the germline ends. Germline V gives CDR1 MNHNY, CDR2 SVGAGI (reference sequence). In DNA form, the CDR3 reads TGTGCCAGCAGTTACTCGGGGGGGAACACCGGGGAGCTGTTTTTT. Its protein product is CASSYSGGNTGELFF.

The chain has TRBV12-3 or TRBV12-4 and TRBJ2-5; D ambiguous. The CDR3 spans 12 residues. V dropped 5 bases and J dropped 5 bases, with 9 bases sitting between them. The CDR3 DNA sequence: TGTGCCAGCAGTAGACTGGGGGAGACCCAGTACTTC. Its translation is CASSRLGETQYF.

This clonotype was seen repeatedly, ten times or more. The chain combines TRBV5-5 with TRBJ2-1; TRBD2 agrees at 13 bases. The CDR3 is 19 amino acids. CDR1 and CDR2 from the germline V gene are SGHKS and YYEKEE (reference sequence). V was pared by 4 bases and J by 5 bases, with 15 bases of the junction left unmatched. The CDR3 region has the DNA TGTGCCAGCAGCCCTACAGCAAGACTAGCGGGGGGCCCGAACAATGAGCAGTTCTTC. This sequence encodes CASSPTARLAGGPNNEQFF.

This clonotype was counted many times. The chain couples TRBV7-2 to TRBJ1-2, with TRBD1 matching over 7 bases. Trimming removed 3 bases from V and 0 bases from J; junction bases left unmatched: 7. This CDR3 has 16 amino acids. The germline V gene has CDR1 SGHTA and CDR2 FQGNSA. CDR3 DNA sequence: TGTGCCAGCAGCTTCCTACAGACAGGGTCTAACTATGGCTACACCTTC. Translated, it gives CASSFLQTGSNYGYTF.

About this clonotype itself: Possible read error: a much larger clone is one base away. V usage is TRBV7-2 and J usage is TRBJ2-3; 7 nucleotides align to TRBD1. The CDR3 length is 14 residues. Germline V gene lookup returns CDR1 SGHTA and CDR2 FQGNSA. The ends lost 5 bases at V and 0 bases at J; junction bases unmatched: 2. CDR3 amino acids: CASSPQGSTDTQYF. As DNA, the CDR3 is TGTGCCAGCAGCCCACAGGGGAGCACAGATACGCAGTATTTT.

This clonotype was recorded many times. This rearrangement joins TRBV5-1 to TRBJ2-1, with 14 bases lining up with TRBD2. CDR1 is SGHRS and CDR2 is YFSETQ in the germline V gene. The junction had 7 bases not matched to a gene; V was cut back by 5 bases and J by 0 bases. This CDR3 contains 18 residues. CDR3 protein: CASRGLAGEMSSYNEQFF. The CDR3 nucleotides are TGCGCCAGCAGGGGACTAGCGGGGGAGATGAGCTCCTACAATGAGCAGTTCTTC. Looking up the rest from reference TRBV5-1 and TRBJ2-1 gives the full variable domain: KAGVTQTPRYLIKTRGQQVTLSCSPISGHRSVSWYQQTPGQGLQFLFEYFSETQRNKGNFPGRFSGRQFSNSRSEMNVSTLELGDSALYLCASRGLAGEMSSYNEQFFGPGTRLTVL.

This clonotype was observed many times. The chain carries TRBV5-1 and TRBJ1-2; TRBD1 is a possible D gene (5 bases). V dropped 5 bases and J dropped 8 bases, with 13 bases sitting between them. Per germline, CDR1 SGHRS and CDR2 YFSETQ. CDR3 length equals 12 residues. The CDR3 reads CASRDSLGGYTF. The DNA for the CDR3 is TGCGCCAGCAGAGACAGTCTGGGCGGCTACACCTTC. The entire variable domain, with the rest obtained from reference TRBV5-1 and TRBJ1-2, is as follows: KAGVTQTPRYLIKTRGQQVTLSCSPISGHRSVSWYQQTPGQGLQFLFEYFSETQRNKGNFPGRFSGRQFSNSRSEMNVSTLELGDSALYLCASRDSLGGYTFGSGTRLTVV.

This clonotype was recorded many times. The rearrangement uses TRBV5-1 and TRBJ2-5, with 7 bases fitting TRBD2. The germline V gene has CDR1 SGHRS and CDR2 YFSETQ. The CDR3 loop spans 16 amino acids. J gave up 4 bases and V 1 base, and 10 bases lay outside the gene matches. CDR3 nucleotide sequence: TGCGCCAGCAGCTTGCAGCCAGCGGGGACGCTAGAGACCCAGTACTTC. This translates into CASSLQPAGTLETQYF.

At least ten counts were recorded for this clonotype. V usage is TRBV5-5 and J usage is TRBJ2-1, with 7 nucleotides matching TRBD1. V lost 4 bases and J lost 0; bases outside the gene matches: 10. CDR3 length: 17 residues. Germline V lookup: CDR1 SGHKS, CDR2 YYEKEE (reference sequence). The CDR3, as DNA: TGTGCCAGCAGCACGAAGGGACAGCCGAGCTCCTACAATGAGCAGTTCTTC. It specifies CASSTKGQPSSYNEQFF.

This clonotype was counted ten times or more. The chain employs TRBV7-3 and TRBJ2-3; perhaps TRBD1 as D (6 bases). Per the germline V gene, CDR1 is SGHTA and CDR2 is FQGTGA. This CDR3 is built from 15 residues. V shed 3 bases and J shed 0 bases, with 10 bases lying between them. The CDR3 nucleotides read TGTGCCAGCAGCTTGAACAGGGTTAGCACAGATACGCAGTATTTT. It yields the protein CASSLNRVSTDTQYF.

The chain is built from TRBV6-2 or TRBV6-3 and TRBJ2-1; D is ambiguous. V lost 6 bases to trimming and J lost 4 bases, with 10 bases between them. The V gene's germline CDR1 is MNHEY and CDR2 SVGEGT. The CDR3 has 13 amino acids. CDR3 bases: TGTGCCAGCAGGGACCCTATATACAATGAGCAGTTCTTC. As protein: CASRDPIYNEQFF.

This clonotype was seen a few times. This may arise from a read error, as a much more abundant clone is one base away. This chain links TRBV12-3 or TRBV12-4 with TRBJ2-1; the match to TRBD1 covers 9 bases. The CDR3 is 15 residues long. Unmatched junction bases numbered 15, after V lost 6 bases and J lost 12 bases. The CDR3 spells CASSPTGTGSSRQFF. CDR3 sequence (DNA): TGTGCCAGCAGCCCAACCGGGACAGGGAGCTCACGGCAGTTCTTC.

Ten or more counts support this clonotype. CDR3 sequence (DNA): TGTGCCAGCAGCTTAGCAGTTACTAGCGGGACGTATACGCAGTATTTT. Protein: CASSLAVTSGTYTQYF. The rearrangement uses TRBV7-9 and TRBJ2-3, with 10 positions matching TRBD2. In germline, CDR1 is SEHNR, CDR2 FQNEAQ (reference sequence). The CDR3 totals 16 residues. V lost 0 bases and J lost 7; bases outside the gene matches: 7.

This clonotype appeared many times. V is TRBV20-1 and J is TRBJ1-2; TRBD1 matches 7 bases. This CDR3 has 17 residues. Germline assignment: CDR1 DFQATT and CDR2 SNEGSKA (reference sequence). The ends lost 2 bases at V and 5 bases at J; junction bases unmatched: 17. CDR3 amino acids: CSARQKGYRGATYGYTF. CDR3 coding DNA: TGCAGTGCTAGACAAAAGGGGTACAGGGGAGCTACTTATGGCTACACCTTC.

This clonotype was detected ten times or more. V is TRBV5-6 and J is TRBJ2-3; no clear D gene. V was clipped by 2 bases and J by 1 base, with 17 bases between them. Per germline, CDR1 SGHDT and CDR2 YYEEEE. CDR3 length equals 17 residues. The CDR3 loop is CASSFRADPPGTDTQYF. CDR3 sequence (DNA): TGTGCCAGCAGCTTTCGGGCAGACCCTCCTGGCACAGATACGCAGTATTTT. The complete variable domain, with remaining parts taken from reference TRBV5-6 and TRBJ2-3, reads DAGVTQSPTHLIKTRGQQVTLRCSPKSGHDTVSWYQQALGQGPQFIFQYYEEEERQRGNFPDRFSGHQFPNYSSELNVNALLLGDSALYLCASSFRADPPGTDTQYFGPGTRLTVL.

A note on this clonotype: Mismatch with germline at one junction end may stem from a read error. CDR3 DNA sequence: TGTGCCAGCAGCCCCGGGACAGAGGCTGAAAAACTCTTTTTT. This codes for CASSPGTEAEKLFF. The rearrangement links TRBV7-2 to TRBJ1-4, with 7 positions matching TRBD1. Germline V CDR1 and CDR2: SGHTA, FQGNSA. The CDR3 is 14 residues long.